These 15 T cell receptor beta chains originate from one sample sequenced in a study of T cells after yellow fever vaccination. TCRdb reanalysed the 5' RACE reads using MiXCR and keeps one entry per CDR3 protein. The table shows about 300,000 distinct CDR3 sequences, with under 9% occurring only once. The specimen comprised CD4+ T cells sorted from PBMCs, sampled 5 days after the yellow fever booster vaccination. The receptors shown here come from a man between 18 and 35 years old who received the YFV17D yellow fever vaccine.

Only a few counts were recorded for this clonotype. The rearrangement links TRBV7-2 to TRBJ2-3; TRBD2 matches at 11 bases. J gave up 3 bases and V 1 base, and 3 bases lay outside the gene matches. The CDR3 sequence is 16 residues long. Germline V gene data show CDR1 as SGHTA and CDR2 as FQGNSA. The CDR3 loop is CASSLGPSGGTDTQYF. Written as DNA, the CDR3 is TGTGCCAGCAGCTTAGGCCCTAGCGGGGGGACAGATACGCAGTATTTT.

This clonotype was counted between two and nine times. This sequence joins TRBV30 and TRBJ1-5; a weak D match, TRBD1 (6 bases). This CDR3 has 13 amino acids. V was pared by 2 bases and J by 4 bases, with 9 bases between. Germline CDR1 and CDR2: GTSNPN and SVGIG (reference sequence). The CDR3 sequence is CAWSRDTNQPQHF. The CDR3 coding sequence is TGTGCCTGGAGTAGGGACACTAATCAGCCCCAGCATTTT.

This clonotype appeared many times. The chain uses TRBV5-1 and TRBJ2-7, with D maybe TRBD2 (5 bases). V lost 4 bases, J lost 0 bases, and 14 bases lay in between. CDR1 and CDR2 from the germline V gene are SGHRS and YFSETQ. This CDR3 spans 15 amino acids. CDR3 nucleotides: TGCGCCAGCAGCCCGGGGATTGGGAGCTCCTACGAGCAGTACTTC. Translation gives CASSPGIGSSYEQYF.

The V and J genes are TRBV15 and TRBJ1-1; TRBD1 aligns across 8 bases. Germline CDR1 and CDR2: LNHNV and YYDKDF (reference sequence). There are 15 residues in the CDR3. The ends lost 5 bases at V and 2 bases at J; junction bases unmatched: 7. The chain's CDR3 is CATSPLTGVNTEAFF. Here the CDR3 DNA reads TGTGCCACCAGCCCCCTGACAGGGGTCAACACTGAAGCTTTCTTT.

CDR3 sequence (DNA): TGCGCCAGCAGCCTCGCCGGGGTTCGGAGGGGCTACACCTTC. Its translation is CASSLAGVRRGYTF. This rearrangement joins TRBV5-1 to TRBJ1-2; the D is unclear. Germline V gives CDR1 SGHRS, CDR2 YFSETQ. The ends were cut back, 4 bases at V and 8 bases at J, with 18 bases in the middle. The CDR3 has 14 residues.

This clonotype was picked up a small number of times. CDR3 region: CATSGHLSSGDSTDTQYF. In DNA form, the CDR3 reads TGTGCCACCAGCGGCCACTTAAGTAGCGGGGATAGCACAGATACGCAGTATTTT. The chain employs TRBV15 and TRBJ2-3; TRBD2 matches at 8 bases. The CDR3 runs to 18 residues. Trimming removed 5 bases from V and 0 bases from J; junction bases left unmatched: 13. CDR1 LNHNV and CDR2 YYDKDF come from the germline V gene (reference sequence).

CDR3 sequence: CASSQVFRTSYTASTDTQYF. The CDR3 DNA is TGCGCCAGCAGCCAAGTCTTCAGGACTAGCTATACCGCTAGCACAGATACGCAGTATTTT. The V call is TRBV4-1, the J call TRBJ2-3; 8 nucleotides agree with TRBD2. The CDR3 contains 20 residues. J lost 0 bases, V lost 1 base, and 15 bases had no gene match. Germline-derived CDR1 and CDR2 are MGHRA and YSYEKL.

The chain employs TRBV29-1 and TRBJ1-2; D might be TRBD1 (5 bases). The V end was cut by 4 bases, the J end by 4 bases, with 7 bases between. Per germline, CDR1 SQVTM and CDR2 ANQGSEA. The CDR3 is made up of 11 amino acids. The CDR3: CSVGQPYGYTF. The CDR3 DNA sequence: TGCAGCGTTGGACAGCCCTATGGCTACACCTTC. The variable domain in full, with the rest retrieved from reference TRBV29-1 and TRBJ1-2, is SAVISQKPSRDICQRGTSLTIQCQVDSQVTMMFWYRQQPGQSLTLIATANQGSEATYESGFVIDKFPISRPNLTFSTLTVSNMSPEDSSIYLCSVGQPYGYTFGSGTRLTVV.

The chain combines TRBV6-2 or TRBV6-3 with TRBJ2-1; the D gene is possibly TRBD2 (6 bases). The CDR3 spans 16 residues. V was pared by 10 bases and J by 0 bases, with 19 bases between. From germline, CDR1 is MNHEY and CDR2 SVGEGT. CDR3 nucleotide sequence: TGTGCCACTCTCCGGGGCGGGGTCCTCTCCTACAATGAGCAGTTCTTC. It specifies CATLRGGVLSYNEQFF.

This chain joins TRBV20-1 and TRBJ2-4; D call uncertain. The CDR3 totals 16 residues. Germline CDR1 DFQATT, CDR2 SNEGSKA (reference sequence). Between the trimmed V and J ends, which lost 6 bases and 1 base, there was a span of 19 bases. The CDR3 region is CSAPPMSGAAKNIQYF. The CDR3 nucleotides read TGCAGTGCGCCCCCCATGTCGGGTGCCGCCAAAAACATTCAGTACTTC.

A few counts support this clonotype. In DNA form, the CDR3 reads TGTGCCAGCAGTTTATGGACCGCGCGGGGGGCTTTCTTT. This codes for CASSLWTARGAFF. V usage is TRBV12-3 or TRBV12-4 and J usage is TRBJ1-1, with D possibly TRBD1 on 5 matching bases. V was pared by 2 bases and J by 11 bases, with 15 bases between. The CDR3 has 13 amino acids.

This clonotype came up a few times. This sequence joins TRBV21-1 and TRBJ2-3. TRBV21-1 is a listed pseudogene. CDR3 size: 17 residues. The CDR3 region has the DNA TGTGCCAGCAGCAAAGATGACTCGCACACCTTCCCAGATACGCAGTATTTT. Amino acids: CASSKDDSHTFPDTQYF.

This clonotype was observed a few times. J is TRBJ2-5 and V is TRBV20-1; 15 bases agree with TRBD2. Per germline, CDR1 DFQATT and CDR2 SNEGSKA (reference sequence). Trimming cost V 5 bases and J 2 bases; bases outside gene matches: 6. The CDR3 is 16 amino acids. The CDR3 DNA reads TGCAGTGCTCCCCGGACTAGCGGGGGGGATCAAGAGACCCAGTACTTC. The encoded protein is CSAPRTSGGDQETQYF.

CDR3 in amino acids: CASSSSPGADTQYF. CDR3 nucleotides: TGTGCCAGCAGCTCTTCACCGGGGGCAGATACGCAGTATTTT. The chain uses TRBV7-2 and TRBJ2-3; possibly TRBD2 for D (6 bases). In germline, CDR1 is SGHTA, CDR2 FQGNSA. Between the trimmed V and J ends, which lost 4 bases and 4 bases, there was a span of 12 bases. The CDR3 contains 14 residues.

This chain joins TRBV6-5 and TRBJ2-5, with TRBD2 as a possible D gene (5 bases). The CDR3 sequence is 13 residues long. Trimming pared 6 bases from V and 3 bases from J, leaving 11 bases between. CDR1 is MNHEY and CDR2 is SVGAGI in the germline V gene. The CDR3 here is CASSYLREETQYF. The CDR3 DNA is TGTGCCAGCAGCTATTTGCGGGAAGAGACCCAGTACTTC.